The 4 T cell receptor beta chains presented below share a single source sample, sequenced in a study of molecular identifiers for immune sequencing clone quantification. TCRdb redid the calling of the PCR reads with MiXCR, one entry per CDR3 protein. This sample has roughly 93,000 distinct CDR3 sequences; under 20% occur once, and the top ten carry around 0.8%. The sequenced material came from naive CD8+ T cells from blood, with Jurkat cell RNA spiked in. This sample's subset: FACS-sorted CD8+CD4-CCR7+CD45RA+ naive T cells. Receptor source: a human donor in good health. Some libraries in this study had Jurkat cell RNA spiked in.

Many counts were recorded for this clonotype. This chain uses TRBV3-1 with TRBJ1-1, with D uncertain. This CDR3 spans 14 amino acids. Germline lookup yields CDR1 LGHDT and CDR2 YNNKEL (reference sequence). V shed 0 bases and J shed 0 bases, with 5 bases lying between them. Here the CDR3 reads CASSQDRLNTEAFF. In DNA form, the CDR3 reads TGTGCCAGCAGCCAAGATAGGTTGAACACTGAAGCTTTCTTT.

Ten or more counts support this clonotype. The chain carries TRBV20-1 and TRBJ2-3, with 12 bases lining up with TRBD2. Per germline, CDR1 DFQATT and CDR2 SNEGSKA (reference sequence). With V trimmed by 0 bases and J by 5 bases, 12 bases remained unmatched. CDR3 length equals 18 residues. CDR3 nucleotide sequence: TGCAGTGCTAGAGATCCCCTAGCGGGGGGGATAAGGGAAGATACGCAGTATTTT. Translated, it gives CSARDPLAGGIREDTQYF.

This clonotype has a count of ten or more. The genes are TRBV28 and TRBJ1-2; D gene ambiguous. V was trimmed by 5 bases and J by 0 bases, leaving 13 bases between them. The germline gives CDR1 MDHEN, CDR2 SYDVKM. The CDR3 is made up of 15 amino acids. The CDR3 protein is CASSPFTGSNYGYTF. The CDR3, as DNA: TGTGCCAGCAGTCCCTTTACGGGGTCTAACTATGGCTACACCTTC.

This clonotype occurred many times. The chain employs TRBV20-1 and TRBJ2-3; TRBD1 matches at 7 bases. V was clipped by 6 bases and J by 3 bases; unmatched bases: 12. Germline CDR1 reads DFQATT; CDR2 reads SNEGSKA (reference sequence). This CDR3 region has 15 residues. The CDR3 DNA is TGCAGTGCCAACGACAGGGTACTTTGGACAGATACGCAGTATTTT. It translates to CSANDRVLWTDTQYF.